These T cell receptor beta chains were read from a single sample in a study of blood T cell repertoires in COVID-19. TCRdb keeps only in-frame clones here, not all; method: immunoSEQ multiplex PCR. Of fewer than 300,000 clones in the sample, more than 65% were seen once. The specimen sequenced was peripheral blood. The receptor source for this set is a person aged 70 to 79 with COVID-19, enrolled during active disease. Both conserved end residues are part of each CDR3. The D gene is left open where the match is weak. Only part of the rows carry a size: once, few, many, or a class if the clone is expanded.

clone size: .; D gene: .; V gene: TRBV12-3/TRBV12-4; J gene: TRBJ2-3; CDR3 protein: CASSYLGGDTQYF; CDR3 DNA: TGTGCCAGCAGTTATTTGGGGGGAGATACGCAGTATTTT
clone size: .; D gene: TRBD2; V gene: TRBV28; J gene: TRBJ2-7; CDR3 protein: CASSLTRGGRYEQYF; CDR3 DNA: TGTGCCAGCAGTTTAACTCGGGGAGGGAGGTACGAGCAGTACTTC
clone size: .; D gene: .; V gene: TRBV19; J gene: TRBJ2-5; CDR3 protein: CASSTAWVSQQETQYF; CDR3 DNA: TGTGCCAGTAGTACCGCCTGGGTTAGCCAACAAGAGACCCAGTACTTC
clone size: .; D gene: .; V gene: TRBV3-1/TRBV3-2; J gene: TRBJ1-1; CDR3 protein: CASSRRGSTEAFF; CDR3 DNA: TGTGCCAGCAGCCGAAGGGGGAGCACTGAAGCTTTCTTT
clone size: few; D gene: .; V gene: TRBV7-2; J gene: TRBJ1-3; CDR3 protein: CASSFIGGNGNTIYF; CDR3 DNA: TGTGCCAGCAGCTTCATCGGGGGGAATGGAAACACCATATATTTT
clone size: once; D gene: TRBD2; V gene: TRBV7-2; J gene: TRBJ2-1; CDR3 protein: CASSRRPSTSGGHEQFF; CDR3 DNA: TGTGCCAGCAGCCGCCGACCCTCGACTAGCGGGGGTCATGAGCAGTTCTTC
clone size: few; D gene: TRBD2; V gene: TRBV6-5; J gene: TRBJ2-7; CDR3 protein: CASRVAGRYEQYF; CDR3 DNA: TGTGCCAGCAGGGTAGCGGGACGCTACGAGCAGTACTTC
clone size: .; D gene: TRBD1; V gene: TRBV7-9; J gene: TRBJ1-6; CDR3 protein: CASRQTGDNSPLHF; CDR3 DNA: TGTGCCAGCAGACAAACAGGGGACAATTCACCCCTCCACTTT
clone size: .; D gene: TRBD1; V gene: TRBV2; J gene: TRBJ1-6; CDR3 protein: CASSENSVQGHNSPLHF; CDR3 DNA: TGTGCCAGCAGTGAAAACTCAGTACAGGGGCATAATTCACCCCTCCACTTT
clone size: once; D gene: TRBD1; V gene: TRBV5-6; J gene: TRBJ2-7; CDR3 protein: CASSLIWTGYEQYF; CDR3 DNA: TGTGCCAGCAGCTTAATTTGGACAGGGTACGAGCAGTACTTC
clone size: .; D gene: .; V gene: TRBV7-2; J gene: TRBJ2-5; CDR3 protein: CASSESDIQETQYF; CDR3 DNA: TGTGCCAGCAGCGAGTCGGACATTCAAGAGACCCAGTACTTC
clone size: .; D gene: .; V gene: TRBV11-2; J gene: TRBJ1-4; CDR3 protein: CASSPGQRPNEKLFF; CDR3 DNA: TGTGCCAGCAGCCCTGGACAAAGGCCTAATGAAAAACTGTTTTTT
clone size: .; D gene: .; V gene: TRBV27; J gene: TRBJ2-7; CDR3 protein: CASSLGRYYEQYF; CDR3 DNA: TGTGCCAGCAGTTTAGGGCGTTACTACGAGCAGTACTTC
clone size: once; D gene: .; V gene: TRBV24-1; J gene: TRBJ1-2; CDR3 protein: CATSDSGQHYGYTF; CDR3 DNA: TGTGCCACCAGTGATTCCGGACAGCACTATGGCTACACCTTC
clone size: .; D gene: .; V gene: TRBV2; J gene: TRBJ1-4; CDR3 protein: CASSVSGGLFF; CDR3 DNA: TGTGCCAGCAGTGTGTCCGGGGGACTGTTTTTT
clone size: .; D gene: TRBD2; V gene: TRBV5-1; J gene: TRBJ2-5; CDR3 protein: CASSRTSGGAETQYF; CDR3 DNA: TGCGCCAGCAGCCGGACTAGCGGGGGGGCGGAGACCCAGTACTTC
clone size: .; D gene: .; V gene: TRBV19; J gene: TRBJ1-1; CDR3 protein: CASSIEARRGGTEAFF; CDR3 DNA: TGTGCCAGTAGTATAGAGGCCAGGCGGGGTGGAACTGAAGCTTTCTTT
clone size: .; D gene: .; V gene: TRBV30; J gene: TRBJ2-5; CDR3 protein: CAWNGGTSTGEETQYF; CDR3 DNA: TGTGCCTGGAATGGAGGGACCTCTACGGGGGAAGAGACCCAGTACTTC
clone size: .; D gene: .; V gene: TRBV30; J gene: TRBJ2-3; CDR3 protein: CAWSVRRTDTQYF; CDR3 DNA: TGTGCCTGGAGTGTACGTAGAACAGATACGCAGTATTTT
clone size: .; D gene: .; V gene: TRBV5-1; J gene: TRBJ2-1; CDR3 protein: CASSLAKTTGTPAYNEQFF; CDR3 DNA: TGCGCCAGCAGCTTGGCGAAGACTACCGGGACTCCCGCCTACAATGAGCAGTTCTTC
clone size: .; D gene: .; V gene: TRBV6-6; J gene: TRBJ1-1; CDR3 protein: CASSYQNEIREAFF; CDR3 DNA: TGTGCCAGCAGTTACCAAAACGAGATAAGAGAAGCTTTCTTT
clone size: .; D gene: .; V gene: TRBV6-1; J gene: TRBJ1-5; CDR3 protein: CASSEAAGGIVGSNQPQHF; CDR3 DNA: TGTGCCAGCAGTGAAGCGGCGGGGGGCATAGTGGGTAGCAATCAGCCCCAGCATTTT
clone size: .; D gene: .; V gene: TRBV6-5; J gene: TRBJ1-1; CDR3 protein: CASSYFGRAGTEAFF; CDR3 DNA: TGTGCCAGCAGTTACTTCGGCAGGGCTGGCACTGAAGCTTTCTTT
clone size: .; D gene: .; V gene: TRBV29-1; J gene: TRBJ1-2; CDR3 protein: CSVDSGAHTF; CDR3 DNA: TGCAGCGTTGATAGCGGGGCCCACACCTTC
clone size: .; D gene: .; V gene: TRBV15; J gene: TRBJ1-2; CDR3 protein: CATSPQNPLYGYTF; CDR3 DNA: TGTGCCACCAGCCCCCAAAACCCACTTTATGGCTACACCTTC
clone size: .; D gene: .; V gene: TRBV7-2; J gene: TRBJ2-7; CDR3 protein: CASSLARTYEQYF; CDR3 DNA: TGTGCCAGCAGCTTAGCGCGGACCTACGAGCAGTACTTC
clone size: once; D gene: TRBD1; V gene: TRBV20-1; J gene: TRBJ2-3; CDR3 protein: CSASDPRTGESDTQYF; CDR3 DNA: TGCAGTGCTAGTGACCCGAGGACAGGAGAGTCAGATACGCAGTATTTT
clone size: .; D gene: .; V gene: TRBV9; J gene: TRBJ2-3; CDR3 protein: CASSVDSVSTDTQYF; CDR3 DNA: TGTGCCAGCAGCGTAGATTCAGTTAGCACAGATACGCAGTATTTT
clone size: .; D gene: TRBD1; V gene: TRBV19; J gene: TRBJ2-3; CDR3 protein: CASSRGQVGPDTQYF; CDR3 DNA: TGTGCCAGTAGTAGGGGACAGGTTGGACCAGATACGCAGTATTTT
clone size: .; D gene: TRBD2; V gene: TRBV30; J gene: TRBJ2-1; CDR3 protein: CAWASGRFYNEQFF; CDR3 DNA: TGTGCCTGGGCTAGCGGGAGATTCTACAATGAGCAGTTCTTC
clone size: few; D gene: TRBD1; V gene: TRBV5-5; J gene: TRBJ1-6; CDR3 protein: CASRDRDRGRWLGNSPLHF; CDR3 DNA: TGTGCCAGCAGGGACCGGGACAGGGGGCGCTGGCTTGGCAATTCACCCCTCCACTTT
clone size: .; D gene: .; V gene: TRBV10-1; J gene: TRBJ2-7; CDR3 protein: CASEPTGSYEQYF; CDR3 DNA: TGCGCCAGCGAGCCTACTGGCTCCTACGAGCAGTACTTC
clone size: .; D gene: TRBD2; V gene: TRBV7-2; J gene: TRBJ2-7; CDR3 protein: CASSPRASGVDEQYF; CDR3 DNA: TGTGCCAGCAGCCCGCGGGCCAGCGGGGTTGACGAGCAGTACTTC
clone size: .; D gene: .; V gene: TRBV28; J gene: TRBJ1-6; CDR3 protein: CASSSGGAGSYNSPLHF; CDR3 DNA: TGTGCCAGCAGTAGTGGGGGGGCTGGCTCCTATAATTCACCCCTCCACTTT
clone size: .; D gene: TRBD2; V gene: TRBV27; J gene: TRBJ2-2; CDR3 protein: CASSPLTSGTGELFF; CDR3 DNA: TGTGCCAGCAGCCCCTTGACTAGCGGCACCGGGGAGCTGTTTTTT
clone size: many; D gene: .; V gene: TRBV21-1; J gene: TRBJ2-7; CDR3 protein: CASSNVAGPGEQYF; CDR3 DNA: TGTGCCAGCAGCAACGTCGCAGGCCCGGGGGAGCAGTACTTC
clone size: .; D gene: .; V gene: TRBV5-8; J gene: TRBJ2-1; CDR3 protein: CASRREISYNEQFF; CDR3 DNA: TGTGCCAGCCGGAGGGAAATCTCCTACAATGAGCAGTTCTTC
clone size: .; D gene: .; V gene: TRBV6-5; J gene: TRBJ1-2; CDR3 protein: CASRQSTLLGYGYTF; CDR3 DNA: TGTGCCAGCAGGCAATCGACTCTTCTCGGGTATGGCTACACCTTC
clone size: .; D gene: TRBD1; V gene: TRBV30; J gene: TRBJ1-2; CDR3 protein: CAWGTGDGYTF; CDR3 DNA: TGTGCCTGGGGAACAGGGGACGGCTACACCTTC
clone size: .; D gene: .; V gene: TRBV7-2; J gene: TRBJ2-3; CDR3 protein: CASSFLAASTDTQYF; CDR3 DNA: TGTGCCAGCAGCTTCTTAGCGGCTAGCACAGATACGCAGTATTTT
clone size: .; D gene: .; V gene: TRBV30; J gene: TRBJ1-5; CDR3 protein: CAWRPTGNQPQHF; CDR3 DNA: TGTGCCTGGAGACCGACAGGTAATCAGCCCCAGCATTTT
clone size: .; D gene: .; V gene: TRBV6-5; J gene: TRBJ1-3; CDR3 protein: CASSRSEVSGNTIYF; CDR3 DNA: TGTGCCAGCAGCCGATCCGAGGTCTCTGGAAACACCATATATTTT
clone size: .; D gene: .; V gene: TRBV6-2/TRBV6-3; J gene: TRBJ2-1; CDR3 protein: CASSYSVRSQQFF; CDR3 DNA: TGTGCCAGCAGTTACTCGGTGAGGTCTCAGCAGTTCTTC
clone size: .; D gene: .; V gene: TRBV7-2; J gene: TRBJ2-7; CDR3 protein: CASSLGRRASYEQYF; CDR3 DNA: TGTGCCAGCAGCTTAGGGCGGAGGGCCTCCTACGAGCAGTACTTC
clone size: .; D gene: .; V gene: TRBV21-1; J gene: TRBJ2-7; CDR3 protein: CASSKLGLAEIYYEQYF; CDR3 DNA: TGTGCCAGCAGCAAACTGGGACTAGCGGAAATCTACTACGAGCAGTACTTC
clone size: .; D gene: .; V gene: TRBV7-2; J gene: TRBJ2-3; CDR3 protein: CASSSGYTQYF; CDR3 DNA: TGTGCCAGCAGCTCGGGTTATACGCAGTATTTT
clone size: .; D gene: TRBD1; V gene: TRBV19; J gene: TRBJ1-1; CDR3 protein: CASARGQGYTEAFF; CDR3 DNA: TGTGCCAGTGCGAGAGGACAGGGGTACACTGAAGCTTTCTTT
clone size: .; D gene: TRBD1; V gene: TRBV19; J gene: TRBJ1-4; CDR3 protein: CASSHPGITGTGTNEKLFF; CDR3 DNA: TGTGCCAGTAGCCACCCCGGAATCACAGGGACAGGAACTAATGAAAAACTGTTTTTT